These 9 T cell receptor beta chains originate from one sample sequenced in a study of T cells expressing NK-cell markers. TCRdb reanalyzed the 5' RACE reads and collapses them to one entry per CDR3 protein, without DNA. This sample's table reports 200,000 to 300,000 distinct CDR3 sequences. Sequenced material: blood T cells: a sorted CD56 or NKG2C T cell subset, CD4+ or CD8+ T cells, or bulk PBMC T cells (not recorded which). The receptors were sampled from a man younger than 35 in good health.

The chain links TRBV12-3 or TRBV12-4 to TRBJ2-1; TCRdb designates TRBD2, a call that cannot be tested without DNA. This CDR3 spans 17 amino acids. The CDR3 loop is CASSPRRDSGRTIEQFF.

V is TRBV6-5 and J is TRBJ2-1; TCRdb lists TRBD1, though no DNA is available to test this call. The germline V gene encodes CDR1 MNHEY and CDR2 SVGAGI. This CDR3 is built from 14 residues. This CDR3 reads CASSYGTAYNEQFF.

V gene TRBV12-3 or TRBV12-4 combines with J gene TRBJ2-5; TCRdb calls TRBD1, which cannot be checked without DNA. This CDR3 spans 13 amino acids. CDR3 sequence: CASTRQGRETQYF.

This chain uses TRBV5-1 with TRBJ2-2; TCRdb designates TRBD2, a call that cannot be tested without DNA. CDR1 is SGHRS, CDR2 YFSETQ, per germline. CDR3 length: 18 residues. CDR3 region: CASSLATGPVKSTGELFF.

V gene TRBV12-3 or TRBV12-4 combines with J gene TRBJ2-1. This CDR3 spans 13 amino acids. This CDR3 reads CASSLRPYNEQFF.

V gene TRBV20-1 combines with J gene TRBJ2-2. The germline V gene has CDR1 DFQATT and CDR2 SNEGSKA (reference sequence). This CDR3 spans 15 amino acids. CDR3 protein: CSARDRYRTTGELFF.

The rearrangement links TRBV7-9 to TRBJ2-1. This CDR3 contains 11 residues. Germline V gives CDR1 SEHNR, CDR2 FQNEAQ (reference sequence). CDR3 sequence: CASSLLDTQFF.

This chain connects TRBV6-2 or TRBV6-3 to TRBJ2-5; TCRdb reports TRBD1, a call that lacks DNA to check it against. Germline-derived CDR1 and CDR2 are MNHEY and SVGEGT. This CDR3 is built from 14 residues. CDR3: CASSLASLQETQYF.

The chain has TRBV5-1 and TRBJ2-7; TCRdb's D call of TRBD1 is untestable without DNA. Germline CDR1 SGHRS, CDR2 YFSETQ. This CDR3 is 14 amino acids long. The CDR3 is CASSLGDRWNEQYF.